Sequencing of this TCR beta chain was carried out in a study of post-analysis software for immune sequencing data. As for this clonotype: The antigen is not known.

Prepared TCR beta cDNA libraries contained unique molecular identifiers. TCRdb re-called the PCR reads with MiXCR, one entry per CDR3 protein. The data hold a few hundred thousand distinct CDR3 sequences, with around 37% observed a single time. The CDR3 spans 13 residues. Germline V gene lookup returns CDR1 SGHVS and CDR2 FNYEAQ. V lost 11 bases, J lost 6 bases, and 11 bases stayed unmatched. Points from the study as a whole: A few TRBV segments, TRBV5-6, TRBV5-1 and TRBV20-1 among them, were found more frequent in patients than controls.

This clonotype originated in a girl aged 5-17 years with multiple sclerosis. The chain couples TRBV7-6 to TRBJ2-7, with TRBD1 matching over 9 bases. The specimen was blood. CDR3 nucleotides: TGTGCCGTACTCGACAGGGGGGTTTGCGAGCAGTACTTC. Translating gives CAVLDRGVCEQYF.